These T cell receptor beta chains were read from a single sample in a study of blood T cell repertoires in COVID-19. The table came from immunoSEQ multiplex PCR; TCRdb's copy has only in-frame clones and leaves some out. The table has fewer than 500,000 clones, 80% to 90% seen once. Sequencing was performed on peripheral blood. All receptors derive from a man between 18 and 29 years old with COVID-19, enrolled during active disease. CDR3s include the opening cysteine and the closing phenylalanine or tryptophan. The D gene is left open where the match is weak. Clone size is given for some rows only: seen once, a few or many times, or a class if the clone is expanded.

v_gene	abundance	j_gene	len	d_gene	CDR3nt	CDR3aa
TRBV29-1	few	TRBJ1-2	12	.	TGCAGCGTTGAAAAGACAGATGGGGGCTACACCTTC	CSVEKTDGGYTF
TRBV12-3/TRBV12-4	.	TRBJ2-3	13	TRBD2	TGTGCCAGCACCTCTAGCGGAGGCGATACGCAGTATTTT	CASTSSGGDTQYF
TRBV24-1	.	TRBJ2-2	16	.	TGTGCCACCAGTGATAGGGGGGGGCCCGAGGATGGGGAGCTGTTTTTT	CATSDRGGPEDGELFF
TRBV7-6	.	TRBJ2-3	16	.	TGTGCCAGCAGCTTAGTGGCTAGCCCCCGCACAGATACGCAGTATTTT	CASSLVASPRTDTQYF
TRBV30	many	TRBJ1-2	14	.	TGTGCCTGGAGCGCTACGGGGTATCGATATGGCTACACCTTC	CAWSATGYRYGYTF
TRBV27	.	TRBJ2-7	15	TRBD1	TGTGCCAGCAGCATAACCGGGACAGGACTATACGAGCAGTACTTC	CASSITGTGLYEQYF
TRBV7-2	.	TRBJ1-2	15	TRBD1	TGTGCCAGCAGGGCCCGGACGGGACAGAACTATGGCTACACCTTC	CASRARTGQNYGYTF
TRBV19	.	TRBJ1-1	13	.	TGTGCCAGTAGTATAGATAGGAACACTGAAGCTTTCTTT	CASSIDRNTEAFF
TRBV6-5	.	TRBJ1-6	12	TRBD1	TGTGCCACCAGGACAGGGTTCTCACCCCTCCACTTT	CATRTGFSPLHF
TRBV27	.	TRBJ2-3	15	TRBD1	TGTGCCAGCAGTAAGCATAGGACAGGGACAGATACGCAGTATTTT	CASSKHRTGTDTQYF
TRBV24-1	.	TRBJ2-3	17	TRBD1	TGTGCCACCAGTGATCCCCCGGGACAGGGAAGCCTAGATACGCAGTATTTT	CATSDPPGQGSLDTQYF
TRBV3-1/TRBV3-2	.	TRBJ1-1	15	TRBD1	TGTGCCAGCAGCCCCCACAGGGGCGAGAACACTGAAGCTTTCTTT	CASSPHRGENTEAFF
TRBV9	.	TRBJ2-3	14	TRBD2	TGTGCCAGCAGCGTAGACGGGGGGGTTTATACGCAGTATTTT	CASSVDGGVYTQYF
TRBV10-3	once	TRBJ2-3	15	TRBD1	TGTGCCACCAGGGTGGGGGACAGGGGGCTAGATACGCAGTATTTT	CATRVGDRGLDTQYF
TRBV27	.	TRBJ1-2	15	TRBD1	TGTGCCAGCAGTTTAAGACCGGGACAGCGGAACGGCTACACCTTC	CASSLRPGQRNGYTF
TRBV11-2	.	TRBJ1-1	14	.	TGTGCCAGCAGCTTACCGACTCTTAACTCTGAAGCTTTCTTT	CASSLPTLNSEAFF
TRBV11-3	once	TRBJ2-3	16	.	TGTGCCAGCAGCTTAGTGGCTACGGGGGGCTCGGATACGCAGTATTTT	CASSLVATGGSDTQYF
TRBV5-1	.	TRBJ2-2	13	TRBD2	TGCGCCAGTATAGCGGGACCCACCGGGGAGCTGTTTTTT	CASIAGPTGELFF
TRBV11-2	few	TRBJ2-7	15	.	TGTGCCAGCAGCCCTGAGGGCCGCAGCTCCTACGAGCAGTACTTC	CASSPEGRSSYEQYF
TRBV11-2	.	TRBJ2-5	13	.	TGTGCCAGCAGCTTAGCCCCACAAGAGACCCAGTACTTC	CASSLAPQETQYF
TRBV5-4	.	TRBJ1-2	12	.	TGTGCCAGCAGCTTGGGTGAGGGTGGCTACACCTTC	CASSLGEGGYTF
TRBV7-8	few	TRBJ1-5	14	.	TGTGCCAGCAGGCCACGGGGTTCCAATCAGCCCCAGCATTTT	CASRPRGSNQPQHF